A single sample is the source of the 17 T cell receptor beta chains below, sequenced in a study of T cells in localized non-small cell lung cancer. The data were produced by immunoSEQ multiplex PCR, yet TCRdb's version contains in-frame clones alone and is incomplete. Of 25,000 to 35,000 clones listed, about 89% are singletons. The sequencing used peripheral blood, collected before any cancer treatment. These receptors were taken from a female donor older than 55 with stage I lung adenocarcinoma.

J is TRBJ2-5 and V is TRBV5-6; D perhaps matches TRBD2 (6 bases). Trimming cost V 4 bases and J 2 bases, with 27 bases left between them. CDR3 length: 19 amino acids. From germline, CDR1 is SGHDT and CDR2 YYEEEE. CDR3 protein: CASSVVAWTGEDNQETQYF. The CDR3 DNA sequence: TGTGCCAGCAGCGTGGTCGCCTGGACGGGAGAAGACAATCAAGAGACCCAGTACTTC.

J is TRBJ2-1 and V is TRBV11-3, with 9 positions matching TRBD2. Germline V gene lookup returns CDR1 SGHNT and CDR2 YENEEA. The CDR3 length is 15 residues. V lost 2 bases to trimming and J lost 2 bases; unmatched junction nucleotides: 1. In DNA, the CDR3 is TGTGCCAGCAGCTTAAGGACTAGCGCCTACAATGAGCAGTTCTTC. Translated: CASSLRTSAYNEQFF.

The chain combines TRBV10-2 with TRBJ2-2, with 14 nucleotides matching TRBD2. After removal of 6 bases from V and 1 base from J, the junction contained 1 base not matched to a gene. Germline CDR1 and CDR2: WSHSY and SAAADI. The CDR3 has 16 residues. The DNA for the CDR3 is TGCGCCAGCAGCGGGACTAGCGGGAGGAACACCGGGGAGCTGTTTTTT. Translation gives CASSGTSGRNTGELFF.

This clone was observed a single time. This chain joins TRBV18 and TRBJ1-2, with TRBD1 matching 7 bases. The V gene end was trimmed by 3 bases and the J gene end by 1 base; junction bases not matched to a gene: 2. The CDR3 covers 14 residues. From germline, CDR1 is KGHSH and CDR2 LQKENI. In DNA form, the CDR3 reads TGTGCCAGCTCACCCGGGACAGATAACTATGGCTACACCTTC. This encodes CASSPGTDNYGYTF.

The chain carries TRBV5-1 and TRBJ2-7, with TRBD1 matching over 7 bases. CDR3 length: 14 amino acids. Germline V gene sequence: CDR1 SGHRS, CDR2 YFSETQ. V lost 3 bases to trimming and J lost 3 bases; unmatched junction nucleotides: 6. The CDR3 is CASSSRQGFYEQYF. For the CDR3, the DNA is TGCGCCAGCAGCTCCCGACAGGGATTCTACGAGCAGTACTTC.

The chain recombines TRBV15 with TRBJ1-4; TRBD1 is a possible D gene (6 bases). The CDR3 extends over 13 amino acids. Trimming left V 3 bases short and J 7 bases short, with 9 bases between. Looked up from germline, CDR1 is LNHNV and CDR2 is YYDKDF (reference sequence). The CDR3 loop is CATSRGQGEKLFF. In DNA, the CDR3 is TGTGCCACCAGCAGGGGACAAGGTGAAAAACTGTTTTTT.

DNA of the CDR3: TGTGCCAGCTCACCCATAGGTGACTCCTACGAGCAGTACTTC. This translates into CASSPIGDSYEQYF. V usage is TRBV18 and J usage is TRBJ2-7; D remains unclear. Germline V gene sequence: CDR1 KGHSH, CDR2 LQKENI. The CDR3 runs 14 residues. The V and J ends lost 3 bases and 0 bases respectively, with 9 bases between them.

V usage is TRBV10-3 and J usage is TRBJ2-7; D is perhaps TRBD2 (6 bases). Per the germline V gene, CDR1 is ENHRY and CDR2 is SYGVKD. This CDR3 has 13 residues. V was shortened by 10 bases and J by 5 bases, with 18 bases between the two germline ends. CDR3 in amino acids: CATVAALEDEQYF. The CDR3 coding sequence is TGTGCCACCGTAGCGGCTTTGGAAGACGAGCAGTACTTC.

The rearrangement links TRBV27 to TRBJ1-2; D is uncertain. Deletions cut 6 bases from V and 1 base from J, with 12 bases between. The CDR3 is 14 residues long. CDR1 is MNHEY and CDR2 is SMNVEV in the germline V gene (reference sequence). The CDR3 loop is CASSPSLGNYGYTF. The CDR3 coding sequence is TGTGCCAGCAGCCCATCGTTGGGTAACTATGGCTACACCTTC.

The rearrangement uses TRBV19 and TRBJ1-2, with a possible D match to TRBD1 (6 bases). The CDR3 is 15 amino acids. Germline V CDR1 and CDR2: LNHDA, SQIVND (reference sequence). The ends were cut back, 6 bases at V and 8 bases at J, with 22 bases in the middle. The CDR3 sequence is CASSPIDMGARGYTF. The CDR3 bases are TGTGCCAGTAGCCCCATAGATATGGGGGCGCGAGGCTACACCTTC. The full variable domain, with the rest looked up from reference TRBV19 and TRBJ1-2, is DGGITQSPKYLFRKEGQNVTLSCEQNLNHDAMYWYRQDPGQGLRLIYYSQIVNDFQKGDIAEGYSVSREKKESFPLTVTSAQKNPTAFYLCASSPIDMGARGYTFGSGTRLTVV.

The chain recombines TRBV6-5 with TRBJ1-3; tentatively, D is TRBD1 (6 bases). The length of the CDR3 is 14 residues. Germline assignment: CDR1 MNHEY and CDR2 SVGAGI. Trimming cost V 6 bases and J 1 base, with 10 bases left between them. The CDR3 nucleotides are TGTGCCAGCAGACAAGGGACATCTGGAAACACCATATATTTT. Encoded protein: CASRQGTSGNTIYF.

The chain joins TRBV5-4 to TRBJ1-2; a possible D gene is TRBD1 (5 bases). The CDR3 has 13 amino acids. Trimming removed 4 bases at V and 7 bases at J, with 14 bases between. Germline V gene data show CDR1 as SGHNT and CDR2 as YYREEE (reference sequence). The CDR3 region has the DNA TGTGCCAGCAGCGGGAGTACAGGCCTTGGCTACACCTTC. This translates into CASSGSTGLGYTF.

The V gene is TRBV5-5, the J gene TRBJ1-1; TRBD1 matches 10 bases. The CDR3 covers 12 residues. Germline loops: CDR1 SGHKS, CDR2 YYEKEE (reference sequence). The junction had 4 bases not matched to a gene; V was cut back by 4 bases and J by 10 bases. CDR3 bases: TGTGCCAGCAGCACGAGGACAGGGGGAGCTTTCTTT. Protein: CASSTRTGGAFF.

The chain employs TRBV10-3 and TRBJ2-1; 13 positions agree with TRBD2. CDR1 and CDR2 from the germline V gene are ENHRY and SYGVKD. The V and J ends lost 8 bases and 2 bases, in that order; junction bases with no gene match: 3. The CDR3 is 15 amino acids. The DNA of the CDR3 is TGTGCCATCGGAGGGACTAGCGGGACCTACAATGAGCAGTTCTTC. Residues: CAIGGTSGTYNEQFF.

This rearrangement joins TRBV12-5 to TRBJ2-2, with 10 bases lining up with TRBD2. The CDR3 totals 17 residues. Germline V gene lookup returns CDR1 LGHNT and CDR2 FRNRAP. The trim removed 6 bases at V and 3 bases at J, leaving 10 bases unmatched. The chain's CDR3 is CASGSPPGLAYTGELFF. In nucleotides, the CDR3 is TGTGCTAGTGGCAGTCCCCCGGGACTAGCGTACACCGGGGAGCTGTTTTTT.

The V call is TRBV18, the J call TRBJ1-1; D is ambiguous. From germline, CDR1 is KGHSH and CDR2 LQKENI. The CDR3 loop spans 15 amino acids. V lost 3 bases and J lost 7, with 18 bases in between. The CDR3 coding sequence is TGTGCCAGCTCACCCCGACACGGTCCGGGCGGTGAAGCTTTCTTT. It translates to CASSPRHGPGGEAFF.

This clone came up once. The CDR3 bases are TGTGCCAGCAGACCGGACAGGGGAAGCACAGATACGCAGTATTTT. Its translation: CASRPDRGSTDTQYF. The J gene is TRBJ2-3, the V gene TRBV7-2; 9 positions match TRBD1. The CDR3 loop spans 15 amino acids. V was pared by 6 bases and J by 0 bases, with 4 bases of the junction left unmatched. Per germline, CDR1 SGHTA and CDR2 FQGNSA.